This section outlines one T cell receptor (beta chain) sequence together with its context. The antigen is unknown. The CDR3 sequence is 15 residues long. V gave up 4 bases and J gave up 1 base, with 11 bases separating them. Per the germline V gene, CDR1 is SGDLS and CDR2 is YYNGEE. On sorted subsets, replicate PCRs used about 200 ng DNA, or 25,000 to 35,000 T cell genomes. TCRdb keeps only in-frame clones here, not all; method: immunoSEQ multiplex PCR. This sample carries approximately 1.1 million clones, around 82% of them seen once, and the ten largest clones take 0.5% to 0.6%. This sample was included in a study of shared clonotypes between healthy human individuals. Study context: Each donor's CD4 naive and CD4 memory cells filled three plates apiece, CD8 naive two, and CD8 memory one. Study results and limitations: Limitation of the genetic and exposure-history diversity represented came from the few donors.

The receptor was derived from a young man in good health. Some clones in this sample may be carry-over from other donors' samples. J is TRBJ2-2 and V is TRBV9; D unclear. The sample taken for sequencing was memory CD4+ T cells from PBMCs. Regarding subset: CD45RA-negative fraction. The CDR3 here is CASSTRTGNTGELFF. Here the CDR3 DNA reads TGTGCCAGCAGCACTCGGACGGGGAACACCGGGGAGCTGTTTTTT.